Presented here are 20 T cell receptor beta chains from one specimen sequenced in a study of CD8 T cells in ankylosing spondylitis. The antigens these receptors bind are not known. TCRdb redid the calling of the 5' RACE reads with MiXCR, one entry per CDR3 protein. Among fewer than 500,000 distinct CDR3 sequences, 26% were seen once, and the ten largest hold roughly 0.8%. Whole-study results and caveats: It appeared that ankylosing spondylitis blood was characterized by a TCR beta motif of fewer than 10 highly homologous variants.

Sequenced material: blood, either unsorted or a sorted T cell fraction (not recorded which). Receptors were obtained from a male donor with ankylosing spondylitis.

This clonotype was recorded a few times. The chain couples TRBV7-9 to TRBJ1-4; D is unresolved. CDR3 length equals 16 residues. Germline lookup yields CDR1 SEHNR and CDR2 FQNEAQ (reference sequence). Trimming removed 5 bases at V and 4 bases at J, with 17 bases between. In nucleotides, the CDR3 is TGTGCCAGCAGCAAGGTGGCCGGGCCTATTAATGAAAAACTGTTTTTT. Residues: CASSKVAGPINEKLFF.

This clonotype was recorded a few times. The rearrangement links TRBV5-1 to TRBJ2-7; 9 bases are shared with TRBD1. This CDR3 is 14 amino acids long. Germline CDR1 SGHRS, CDR2 YFSETQ. V was clipped by 3 bases and J by 3 bases; unmatched bases: 4. The CDR3 loop is CASSWTGAGYEQYF. The DNA of the CDR3 is TGCGCCAGCAGCTGGACAGGGGCTGGCTACGAGCAGTACTTC. Together with reference TRBV5-1 and TRBJ2-7, the CDR3 gives the full variable domain: KAGVTQTPRYLIKTRGQQVTLSCSPISGHRSVSWYQQTPGQGLQFLFEYFSETQRNKGNFPGRFSGRQFSNSRSEMNVSTLELGDSALYLCASSWTGAGYEQYFGPGTRLTVT.

This clonotype was seen only a few times. The V and J genes are TRBV15 and TRBJ1-3; D gene unclear. The CDR3 is 14 residues long. Per the germline V gene, CDR1 is LNHNV and CDR2 is YYDKDF (reference sequence). V was pared by 0 bases and J by 8 bases, with 11 bases between. This chain's CDR3 is CATSREPLRDTIYF. CDR3 bases: TGTGCCACCAGCAGAGAGCCCCTTCGGGACACCATATATTTT.

This clonotype was seen more than once but under ten times. The chain couples TRBV7-2 to TRBJ2-2, with D unclear. V was clipped by 5 bases and J by 3 bases, with 10 bases between them. Germline CDR1 is SGHTA and CDR2 is FQGNSA. CDR3 length: 14 residues. In DNA, the CDR3 is TGTGCCAGCAGCCTATATTCCGACACCGGGGAGCTGTTTTTT. It translates to CASSLYSDTGELFF.

A few counts support this clonotype. The V gene is TRBV20-1, the J gene TRBJ1-1; TRBD1 matches 7 bases. The trim removed 3 bases at V and 2 bases at J, leaving 6 bases unmatched. This CDR3 has 14 residues. Germline V gene data show CDR1 as DFQATT and CDR2 as SNEGSKA (reference sequence). CDR3 sequence: CSARKQGSNTEAFF. CDR3 sequence (DNA): TGCAGTGCTAGGAAACAGGGGAGCAACACTGAAGCTTTCTTT.

The chain has TRBV11-3 and TRBJ2-1, with 8 bases fitting TRBD2. V was clipped by 5 bases and J by 9 bases; unmatched bases: 9. Germline CDR1 reads SGHNT; CDR2 reads YENEEA. This CDR3 region has 14 residues. CDR3 amino acids: CASSRDGRGIEQFF. CDR3 coding DNA: TGTGCCAGCAGCCGGGACGGGAGGGGGATTGAGCAGTTCTTC.

The chain carries TRBV20-1 and TRBJ1-4; TRBD1 might be the D (5 bases). The CDR3 is 13 amino acids. With 3 bases removed from V and 7 bases from J, the gap between germline ends came to 12 bases. Germline V lookup: CDR1 DFQATT, CDR2 SNEGSKA (reference sequence). The CDR3 sequence: CSARKGRGEKLFF. CDR3 nucleotides: TGCAGTGCTAGGAAGGGTAGGGGTGAAAAACTGTTTTTT.

The rearrangement uses TRBV24-1 and TRBJ1-1; 9 nucleotides agree with TRBD1. CDR1 is KGHDR, CDR2 SFDVKD, per germline. The CDR3 spans 15 residues. After removal of 2 bases from V and 1 base from J, the junction contained 1 base not matched to a gene. CDR3 bases: TGTGCCACCAGTGATTCGACAGGGGGGAACACTGAAGCTTTCTTT. Its translation is CATSDSTGGNTEAFF.

The chain employs TRBV10-3 and TRBJ2-3; a weak D match, TRBD2 (5 bases). The CDR3 totals 10 residues. Germline V gene sequence: CDR1 ENHRY, CDR2 SYGVKD. Trimming shortened V by 10 bases and J by 5 bases, and 7 bases separated the two germline ends. The CDR3 spells CAKRVDTQYF. Here the CDR3 DNA reads TGTGCCAAGAGGGTAGATACGCAGTATTTT.

This clonotype was seen a handful of times. The chain links TRBV11-1 to TRBJ2-3; weak D call: TRBD1 (6 bases). Germline V CDR1 and CDR2: SGHAT, FQDESV (reference sequence). V lost 4 bases, J lost 4 bases, and 15 bases lay in between. CDR3 length: 15 amino acids. CDR3 amino acids: CASSYPQSGADTQYF. DNA for the CDR3: TGTGCCAGCAGCTATCCCCAGTCAGGGGCAGATACGCAGTATTTT.

This clonotype has more than one count but fewer than ten. The genes are TRBV10-3 and TRBJ2-1; TRBD2 agrees at 7 bases. V was pared by 11 bases and J by 0 bases, with 19 bases of the junction left unmatched. CDR1 is ENHRY, CDR2 SYGVKD, per germline. The CDR3 runs 18 residues. The CDR3 loop is CAALIPGGLPSSYNEQFF. CDR3 nucleotide sequence: TGTGCCGCCCTAATTCCGGGGGGACTCCCTAGCTCCTACAATGAGCAGTTCTTC.

The rearrangement uses TRBV20-1 and TRBJ2-3; maybe TRBD1 (6 bases). Germline V gene data show CDR1 as DFQATT and CDR2 as SNEGSKA (reference sequence). Between the trimmed V and J ends, which lost 0 bases and 2 bases, there was a span of 15 bases. The CDR3 has 16 amino acids. Here the CDR3 reads CSARDGAGVYTDTQYF. The CDR3 DNA follows: TGCAGTGCTAGAGATGGAGCAGGGGTATACACAGATACGCAGTATTTT.

The V and J genes are TRBV27 and TRBJ1-2; the match to TRBD1 covers 8 bases. Trimming took 5 bases from V and 8 from J; bases not matched to a gene: 10. Germline V gene lookup returns CDR1 MNHEY and CDR2 SMNVEV (reference sequence). This CDR3 comprises 14 residues. DNA for the CDR3: TGTGCCAGCAGTCACCCCGGGACAGGAGGGGGCTACACCTTC. The encoded protein is CASSHPGTGGGYTF.

This clonotype was counted only a few times. V is TRBV20-1 and J is TRBJ1-2; the match to TRBD1 covers 8 bases. Germline V gives CDR1 DFQATT, CDR2 SNEGSKA (reference sequence). The length of the CDR3 is 13 residues. After removal of 6 bases from V and 3 bases from J, the junction contained 6 bases not matched to a gene. The CDR3 spells CSARTGLDYGYTF. The CDR3 nucleotides are TGCAGTGCAAGGACAGGGTTAGACTATGGCTACACCTTC.

The J gene is TRBJ1-2, the V gene TRBV6-2 or TRBV6-3; D is possibly TRBD1 (5 bases). This CDR3 is 17 amino acids long. Germline V gene sequence: CDR1 MNHEY, CDR2 SVGEGT. V was pared by 0 bases and J by 3 bases, with 17 bases between. CDR3 DNA: TGTGCCAGCAGTTACTCGAGCCAGGGAAGGTTCGACTATGGCTACACCTTC. It is translated as CASSYSSQGRFDYGYTF.

The gene calls are TRBV6-2 or TRBV6-3 and TRBJ2-3; TRBD1 matches 7 bases. Germline CDR1 reads MNHEY; CDR2 reads SVGEGT. The CDR3 consists of 15 residues. V lost 8 bases and J lost 2; bases outside the gene matches: 10. The CDR3 spells CASWTGGVITDTQYF. CDR3 nucleotide sequence: TGTGCCAGCTGGACAGGAGGCGTCATCACAGATACGCAGTATTTT.

This clonotype was seen more than once but under ten times. The chain carries TRBV5-1 and TRBJ1-2, with 10 nucleotides matching TRBD1. After removal of 4 bases from V and 2 bases from J, the junction contained 5 bases not matched to a gene. CDR1 is SGHRS, CDR2 YFSETQ, per germline. This CDR3 region has 15 residues. This CDR3 reads CASSPRTGGNYGYTF. DNA of the CDR3: TGCGCCAGCAGCCCAAGGACAGGGGGAAACTATGGCTACACCTTC.

This clonotype was observed a handful of times. The J gene is TRBJ2-2, the V gene TRBV3-1; 9 bases line up with TRBD1. The CDR3 spans 14 residues. CDR1 is LGHDT and CDR2 is YNNKEL in the germline V gene (reference sequence). V was pared by 5 bases and J by 5 bases, with 3 bases of the junction left unmatched. The CDR3 is CASSTGQGTGELFF. The DNA for the CDR3 is TGTGCCAGCAGCACAGGACAGGGGACCGGGGAGCTGTTTTTT.

This clonotype was detected a few times. The CDR3 nucleotides read TGTGCCAGCAGCCAAGGGGGACTAGCGGGATCCTACGAGCAGTACTTC. Protein: CASSQGGLAGSYEQYF. The chain employs TRBV3-1 and TRBJ2-7; TRBD2 matches 13 bases. The CDR3 has 16 amino acids. Germline V gives CDR1 LGHDT, CDR2 YNNKEL (reference sequence). After removal of 1 base from V and 1 base from J, the junction contained 1 base not matched to a gene.

V gene TRBV11-2 combines with J gene TRBJ1-1; D remains ambiguous. The CDR3 runs to 12 residues. The ends were cut back, 2 bases at V and 6 bases at J, with 7 bases in the middle. Germline V gene sequence: CDR1 SGHAT, CDR2 FQNNGV. The CDR3 DNA reads as TGTGCCAGCAGCTTAAATGAACCTGAAGCTTTCTTT. Translating gives CASSLNEPEAFF.